This note documents a single T cell receptor beta chain sequence. This receptor's antigen is unknown. No much larger clone is present one base from it, and per-base qualities are unavailable. The data stem from a study of shared clonotypes between healthy human individuals (dated by TCRdb to the early 2020s). In the study overall: The cohort comprised a couple of women and three men aged 18 to 49 years. To estimate repertoire size and how much clonotype sharing occurs between individuals, the study deeply sequenced the blood TCR repertoires of a handful of healthy adults. To increase sequencing depth and limit assay-specific biases, different laboratories used diverse techniques to prepare libraries and sequence TCR repertoires. Leukapheresis yielded between about 0.8 and 8.9 billion PBMCs per donor.

Deletion took 0 bases off V and 5 bases off J, with a span of 11 bases between the germline ends. The CDR3 runs 15 residues from the cysteine to the phenylalanine. The read is trimmed to its CDR3 DNA, 45 bases read in frame from base 1. In the germline V gene (reference sequence), CDR1 corresponds to LNHDA and CDR2 to SQIVND. Using the deep immunoSEQ assay, TCR CDR3 regions were amplified from genomic DNA by multiplex PCR. Extracted genomic DNA from each cell subset was spread evenly across all wells of several immunoSEQ 96-well plates, with each plate serving as a replicate. Each replicate PCR for unsorted PBMC received about 300 ng genomic DNA, equal to about 30,000 T cell genomes. Unsorted PBMC genomic DNA was sequenced across ten immunoSEQ deep assay plates. Purified libraries were measured with a Qubit 3.0 fluorometer, size-checked on a Bioanalyzer 2100, and measured again with the KAPA Library Quantification kit. A separate single-read 150-cycle Illumina NextSeq 550 flow cell was used to sequence each immunoSEQ 96-well plate. The published analysis was carried out like this. Because the immunoSEQ output included only junctional sequences and no quality scores, the filtering could not be the same as the filtering used for full-length reads. Sequences were annotated with PyIR, a Python wrapper for IgBLAST v1.9, using IMGT germline references to assign V/J genes and CDR3. Reads with weak V/J assignments (E-value above 1e-6), missing CDR3, stop codons, out-of-frame junctions, or ambiguous translated residues were removed. V3J clonotypes were defined as sequences sharing the same inferred V gene, J gene, and CDR3 amino acid sequence. The percentage overlap between two repertoires was calculated by dividing the number of shared unique clonotypes by the size of the smaller repertoire. Repertoire richness was assessed with RTK rarefaction, the Chao1 estimator, and Recon v2.1 estimates of unobserved clonotypes. TCRdb obtained this table from immuneACCESS and retained in-frame rearrangements with V and J assigned. These tables miss some clones; where compared with another copy, unresolved V genes account for less than half of the shortfall, and the remainder is unexplained. D and trimming were read from the DNA, whereas the V and J calls and clone size are those reported in that table. In this sample the table shows around 480,000 clones, over 75% of which occur a single time. Of the sample, approximately 13% falls within the top ten clones.

Here is what the overall study found, with its caveats: Pairwise subsampling led to the expectation that sequencing depth would affect the degree of clonotype sharing among donors. Because the study included only a small number of donors, the genetic and exposure-history diversity represented was limited. Sampling was restricted to blood, and TCR repertoires in tissue are likely to differ from TCR repertoires in blood.

Donors were healthy HIV-negative adults with no recently reported acute infections or vaccinations. Every donor was a Caucasian adult residing in Nashville, Tennessee, USA. For unsorted samples, about 90 million PBMCs were counted and genomic DNA was extracted with the QIAamp DNA Blood Mini kit. Blood was collected by leukapheresis, and PBMCs were isolated by Ficoll-Histopaque density gradient centrifugation and then cryopreserved in liquid nitrogen vapor phase. Input material: PBMCs. This sequence was found in a woman aged 40 to 50 in good health. Some clones in this sample may be carry-over from other donors' samples. The rearrangement combines TRBV19 with TRBJ2-1, with no confidently assigned D gene. The CDR3 has the sequence CASSIDRKLDNEQFF. The base sequence is TGTGCCAGTAGTATAGATCGTAAGCTAGACAATGAGCAGTTCTTC.